The 27 T cell receptor beta chains below were found in one sample sequenced in a study of blood T cell repertoires in COVID-19. Clones were sequenced by immunoSEQ multiplex PCR, and TCRdb holds only the in-frame ones, with some missing. This sample yields roughly 29,000 clones, of which about 92% are seen a single time; around 0.8% belongs to the top ten. Sequenced: peripheral blood. The receptor set was obtained from a woman aged 70-85 years with COVID-19, enrolled during active disease.

CDR3 nucleotide sequence: TGCGCCAGCAGCTGGAGGGACAGGGGTTCTCAAGAGACCCAGTACTTC. Its protein is CASSWRDRGSQETQYF. This chain joins TRBV5-1 and TRBJ2-5; 10 nucleotides align to TRBD1. CDR3 size: 16 residues. CDR1 and CDR2 from the germline V gene are SGHRS and YFSETQ. The V and J ends lost 3 bases and 2 bases, in that order; junction bases with no gene match: 7.

Regarding this clone: Its ends do not fully match the called genes, so a read error is possible. The rearrangement links TRBV5-4 to TRBJ1-2; possibly TRBD1 for D (5 bases). Germline CDR1 reads SGHNT; CDR2 reads YYREEE (reference sequence). This CDR3 comprises 14 residues. CDR3 DNA: TGTGCCAACAGCCACGGGGGAGCTAACTATGGCTACACCTTC. Its protein is CANSHGGANYGYTF.

The V and J genes are TRBV6-5 and TRBJ1-5, with a weak D call TRBD1 (5 bases). CDR3 length: 16 residues. Germline assignment: CDR1 MNHEY and CDR2 SVGAGI. V shed 4 bases and J shed 7 bases, with 20 bases lying between them. The CDR3 DNA follows: TGTGCCAGCAGTTCCACAACTCCCGGGGGGGACCAGCCCCAGCATTTT. Protein sequence: CASSSTTPGGDQPQHF.

This chain joins TRBV5-8 and TRBJ2-7, with D uncertain. The V end lost 1 base, the J end lost 7 bases, and 9 bases lay between the germline ends. Germline V gives CDR1 SGHTS, CDR2 YDEGEE. There are 12 residues in the CDR3. The CDR3 DNA follows: TGTGCCAGCAGCTTGTTTACTCCGGAGCAGTACTTC. Translating it yields CASSLFTPEQYF.

The genes are TRBV24-1 and TRBJ2-3, with D maybe TRBD1 (6 bases). Germline-derived CDR1 and CDR2 are KGHDR and SFDVKD. The CDR3 spans 13 residues. V lost 9 bases to trimming and J lost 0 bases, with 9 bases between them. DNA of the CDR3: TGTGCCACCCAGGGGTCTAGCACAGATACGCAGTATTTT. This codes for CATQGSSTDTQYF.

This rearrangement joins TRBV7-3 to TRBJ2-1; D unclear. Germline loops: CDR1 SGHTA, CDR2 FQGTGA. CDR3 length: 17 residues. The germline V and J ends were trimmed by 1 base and 9 bases, with 22 bases remaining between them. The CDR3 coding sequence is TGTGCCAGCAGCTTAAACCCCGCTAGTACCCTCCTGGGTGAGCAGTTCTTC. As protein: CASSLNPASTLLGEQFF.

The chain has TRBV7-9 and TRBJ1-1, with no clear D. CDR3 length: 13 amino acids. Germline V lookup: CDR1 SEHNR, CDR2 FQNEAQ (reference sequence). V lost 2 bases and J 3 bases, leaving 7 bases between the germline ends. This chain's CDR3 is CASSLLPDTEAFF. The CDR3 DNA reads as TGTGCCAGCAGCTTACTCCCCGACACTGAAGCTTTCTTT.

The chain employs TRBV28 and TRBJ1-2; D possibly corresponds to TRBD1 (5 bases). The CDR3 spans 13 residues. Trimming took off 7 bases at V and 4 bases at J, with 13 bases between the two ends. The germline gives CDR1 MDHEN, CDR2 SYDVKM. The CDR3 region is CASTGGGVYGYTF. The CDR3 DNA sequence: TGTGCCAGCACCGGTGGGGGGGTCTATGGCTACACCTTC.

This chain joins TRBV18 and TRBJ2-2, with 12 bases matching TRBD2. Unmatched junction bases numbered 9, after V lost 3 bases and J lost 7 bases. The germline CDR1 and CDR2 sequences are KGHSH and LQKENI. The CDR3 is 17 residues long. CDR3 in DNA: TGTGCCAGCTCACCCACCCGACTAGCGGGAGCTGTCGGGGAGCTGTTTTTT. This encodes CASSPTRLAGAVGELFF.

The rearrangement joins TRBV9 to TRBJ2-7; 14 nucleotides agree with TRBD2. The germline V gene encodes CDR1 SGDLS and CDR2 YYNGEE. The J segment lost 9 bases and the V segment lost 3 bases, leaving 8 bases of the junction unmatched. This CDR3 region has 15 residues. CDR3 in amino acids: CASSAETSGRDGQYF. In nucleotides, the CDR3 is TGTGCCAGCAGCGCCGAGACTAGCGGGAGGGACGGGCAGTACTTC.

The chain recombines TRBV5-1 with TRBJ1-4; 11 bases agree with TRBD1. The CDR3 runs to 16 residues. CDR1 is SGHRS and CDR2 is YFSETQ in the germline V gene. The ends lost 6 bases at V and 8 bases at J; junction bases unmatched: 12. CDR3 loop: CASTKEPGQGEEKLFF. The CDR3 DNA reads TGCGCCAGCACCAAGGAACCGGGACAGGGGGAGGAAAAACTGTTTTTT.

The chain has TRBV19 and TRBJ1-5, with 8 bases matching TRBD1. Germline values: CDR1 LNHDA, CDR2 SQIVND (reference sequence). CDR3 length: 16 residues. V shed 6 bases and J 1 base; nucleotides not matched to a gene: 8. DNA of the CDR3: TGTGCCAGTAGCGCGACAGGGGTAGGCAGCAATCAGCCCCAGCATTTT. Its translation: CASSATGVGSNQPQHF.

The chain employs TRBV3-1 (or the pseudogene TRBV3-2) and TRBJ1-2, with unresolved D. This CDR3 has 18 residues. CDR1 and CDR2 (germline): LGHDT, YNNKEL (reference sequence). Between the trimmed V and J ends, which lost 0 bases and 5 bases, there was a span of 22 bases. CDR3 sequence: CASSQEGKTPPEGYGYTF. The CDR3 bases are TGTGCCAGCAGCCAAGAGGGGAAGACTCCCCCCGAGGGATATGGCTACACCTTC.

The chain couples TRBV12-3 or TRBV12-4 to TRBJ1-4; 9 bases are a match to TRBD1. The CDR3 is made up of 13 amino acids. V gave up 9 bases and J gave up 6 bases; unmatched junction bases: 5. The CDR3 coding sequence is TGTGCCAGTACAGGGGGCCCCCATGAAAAACTGTTTTTT. The encoded protein is CASTGGPHEKLFF.

This clone has just one count. The V call is TRBV5-1, the J call TRBJ2-7, with no clear D. V lost 5 bases, J lost 0 bases, and 12 bases lay in between. The CDR3 sequence is 14 residues long. Per germline, CDR1 SGHRS and CDR2 YFSETQ. CDR3 bases: TGCGCCAGCAGGTCTATGGTGGTCTCCTACGAGCAGTACTTC. It translates to CASRSMVVSYEQYF.

This chain connects TRBV5-4 to TRBJ2-5; 15 bases fit TRBD2. CDR3 size: 17 residues. The J segment lost 5 bases and the V segment lost 2 bases, leaving 7 bases of the junction unmatched. Germline V lookup: CDR1 SGHNT, CDR2 YYREEE (reference sequence). In DNA form, the CDR3 reads TGTGCCAGCAGCTTAGGGACTAGCGGGAGGCTTATCGAGACCCAGTACTTC. This sequence encodes CASSLGTSGRLIETQYF.

V and J are TRBV28 and TRBJ1-1; TRBD1 might be the D (5 bases). The CDR3 runs 15 residues. Trimming left V 4 bases short and J 4 bases short, with 16 bases between. The germline V gene encodes CDR1 MDHEN and CDR2 SYDVKM. CDR3 sequence reads: CASSYPQGGVTEAFF. In DNA form, the CDR3 reads TGTGCCAGCAGTTATCCGCAGGGTGGAGTCACTGAAGCTTTCTTT.

V usage is TRBV3-1 (or the pseudogene TRBV3-2) and J usage is TRBJ2-6, with D unresolved. This CDR3 comprises 14 residues. CDR1 and CDR2 from the germline V gene are LGHDT and YNNKEL (reference sequence). V shed 0 bases and J shed 2 bases, with 2 bases lying between them. This CDR3 is CASSQDAGANVLTF. Written as DNA, the CDR3 is TGTGCCAGCAGCCAAGACGCTGGGGCCAACGTCCTGACTTTC.

The rearrangement joins TRBV3-1 (or the pseudogene TRBV3-2) to TRBJ2-7; maybe TRBD1 (5 bases). The CDR3 runs to 15 residues. Germline CDR1 LGHDT, CDR2 YNNKEL (reference sequence). Trimming removed 4 bases at V and 0 bases at J, with 13 bases between. The CDR3 spells CASSRAPDNSYEQYF. The CDR3 nucleotides read TGTGCCAGCAGCCGGGCTCCGGACAACTCCTACGAGCAGTACTTC.

Remarks on this clone: The identical CDR3 is also encoded by other nucleotide sequences in the sample. The CDR3 protein is CASSLWGQGPYEQYF. CDR3 in DNA: TGTGCCAGCAGTTTGTGGGGACAGGGTCCCTACGAGCAGTACTTC. The rearrangement joins TRBV27 to TRBJ2-7; the match to TRBD1 covers 9 bases. Germline assignment: CDR1 MNHEY and CDR2 SMNVEV (reference sequence). This CDR3 is built from 15 residues. With 3 bases clipped from V and 2 bases from J, the junction kept 5 bases outside the gene matches.

The rearrangement uses TRBV29-1 and TRBJ2-1, with 7 bases fitting TRBD2. Trimming at V came to 3 bases and at J to 9 bases, leaving 2 bases not matched to a gene. Germline loops: CDR1 SQVTM, CDR2 ANQGSEA. The CDR3 extends over 11 amino acids. CDR3 DNA sequence: TGCAGCGTTGAGGCGGGAGCTGAGCAGTTCTTC. Translation: CSVEAGAEQFF.

This chain links TRBV18 with TRBJ2-1; tentatively, D is TRBD2 (6 bases). This CDR3 contains 19 residues. Germline V CDR1 and CDR2: KGHSH, LQKENI. V was clipped by 3 bases and J by 1 base, with 22 bases between them. Here the CDR3 reads CASSPEALGGISSYNEQFF. CDR3 bases: TGTGCCAGCTCACCTGAGGCACTCGGCGGGATATCGTCCTACAATGAGCAGTTCTTC.

The chain carries TRBV19 and TRBJ1-1; 7 bases line up with TRBD1. The V gene end was trimmed by 6 bases and the J gene end by 1 base; junction bases not matched to a gene: 11. Germline V gene sequence: CDR1 LNHDA, CDR2 SQIVND (reference sequence). The CDR3 is 16 amino acids. The CDR3 bases are TGTGCCAGTAGCCAGTTACCGGGACAGAAGAACACTGAAGCTTTCTTT. Residues: CASSQLPGQKNTEAFF.

CDR3 loop: CASRSDRGRYGYTF. In nucleotides, the CDR3 is TGTGCCAGCAGATCGGACAGGGGGCGGTATGGCTACACCTTC. The genes are TRBV27 and TRBJ1-2; 11 bases map to TRBD1. There are 14 residues in the CDR3. CDR1 is MNHEY and CDR2 is SMNVEV in the germline V gene (reference sequence). With V trimmed by 6 bases and J by 5 bases, 5 bases remained unmatched.

This rearrangement joins TRBV6-1 to TRBJ1-1; D may be TRBD1 (6 bases). The CDR3 totals 13 residues. Germline V gives CDR1 MNHNS, CDR2 SASEGT. V was cut by 1 base and J by 10 bases, with 13 bases left in between. The CDR3 DNA sequence: TGTGCCAGCAGTGAAGAGAGGGGGAGTAGAGCTTTCTTT. Its translation is CASSEERGSRAFF.

The chain is built from TRBV6-5 and TRBJ2-3; D may be TRBD2 (6 bases). The CDR3 is made up of 14 amino acids. Deletions cut 6 bases from V and 2 bases from J, with 12 bases between. In germline, CDR1 is MNHEY, CDR2 SVGAGI. This CDR3 reads CASRTTSPTDTQYF. CDR3 coding DNA: TGTGCCAGCAGGACCACTAGCCCCACAGATACGCAGTATTTT.

The chain's CDR3 is CASSIRPGTRVQETQYF. DNA for the CDR3: TGTGCCAGTAGCATACGACCCGGGACTAGGGTACAAGAGACCCAGTACTTC. The chain employs TRBV19 and TRBJ2-5; 8 nucleotides line up with TRBD2. The CDR3 loop spans 17 amino acids. V was clipped by 6 bases and J by 2 bases; unmatched bases: 14. CDR1 LNHDA and CDR2 SQIVND come from the germline V gene (reference sequence).